This note documents a single T cell receptor beta chain sequence. Antigen specificity is unknown. The CDR3 is 14 amino acids. Germline CDR1 is SQVTM and CDR2 is ANQGSEA. V lost 6 bases, J lost 2 bases, and 7 bases stayed unmatched. The data are from a study of Graves' ophthalmopathy and Graves' hyperthyroidism. General study points: Ophthalmopathy progression prediction by the model yielded a sensitivity of more than 60% and a specificity of approximately 77%.

As the template, RNA transcripts were used to amplify TCR beta CDR3 regions. First-round RT-PCR used HTBI primers; second-round multiplex PCR followed. Using its own MiXCR run on the multiplex PCR reads, TCRdb lists one record per CDR3 protein. The table records 300,000 to 500,000 distinct CDR3 sequences, 15% of them present only once. Only newly diagnosed hyperthyroidism patients aged 18 to 65, with under 2 months' duration, were enrolled. The V call is TRBV29-1, the J call TRBJ1-2; TRBD1 agrees at 9 bases. What was sequenced was peripheral blood. The sequence was collected from a woman between 18 and 30 years old with stable Graves' hyperthyroidism. The CDR3 reads CSVPGTGHNYGYTF. The DNA for the CDR3 is TGCAGCGTACCCGGGACAGGGCACAACTATGGCTACACCTTC.